Below are 10 T cell receptor beta chains sequenced from a single sample in a study of T-cell memory formation after mild COVID-19. TCRdb passed the 5' RACE reads through MiXCR, listing each CDR3 protein once. The sample consists of roughly 86,000 distinct CDR3 sequences, more than 13% of them appearing once. Sequencing was carried out using PBMCs or a T cell subset sorted from them (not recorded which). These receptors originate from a man in his late teens or twenties who had mild COVID-19 (a few samples of this study predate the infection). Cell type and time point are not known.

This clonotype was observed at least ten times. The chain uses TRBV20-1 and TRBJ2-1; no clear D. Germline V lookup: CDR1 DFQATT, CDR2 SNEGSKA (reference sequence). Trimming stripped 5 bases from V and 7 bases from J, with 18 bases between. The CDR3 is 14 residues long. CDR3 region: CSADREGLGNEQFF. The CDR3, as DNA: TGCAGTGCTGACCGCGAAGGGCTGGGGAATGAGCAGTTCTTC.

This clonotype was seen a few times. The CDR3 reads CASSQVEADKQETQYF. The CDR3 nucleotides are TGTGCCAGCAGCCAAGTTGAAGCGGACAAACAAGAGACCCAGTACTTC. The chain combines TRBV4-2 with TRBJ2-5, with D perhaps given as TRBD1 or TRBD2 (5 bases each). V was shortened by 1 base and J by 2 bases, with 14 bases between the two germline ends. The CDR3 has 16 amino acids. Germline V lookup: CDR1 LGHNA, CDR2 YNFKEQ.

This clonotype occurred a few times. V is TRBV7-9 and J is TRBJ2-5; the match to TRBD2 covers 7 bases. CDR1 and CDR2 from the germline V gene are SEHNR and FQNEAQ (reference sequence). This CDR3 spans 15 amino acids. J lost 4 bases, V lost 4 bases, and 9 bases had no gene match. CDR3 in DNA: TGTGCCAGCAGCTCAACGACTAGCCCGGGAGAGACCCAGTACTTC. Translating it yields CASSSTTSPGETQYF.

This clonotype was recorded many times. The V and J genes are TRBV29-1 and TRBJ1-2; no clear D gene. Germline V gives CDR1 SQVTM, CDR2 ANQGSEA. The CDR3 covers 13 residues. V dropped 7 bases and J dropped 7 bases, with 19 bases sitting between them. CDR3 sequence: CSADRVTLGGYTF. For the CDR3, the DNA is TGCAGCGCCGATCGAGTAACCTTAGGTGGCTACACCTTC.

This clonotype was observed many times. The chain links TRBV6-6 to TRBJ2-3; the D call may be TRBD1 or TRBD2 (5 bases each). V was trimmed by 6 bases and J by 3 bases, leaving 19 bases between them. The CDR3 is 16 amino acids. CDR1 and CDR2 from the germline V gene are MNHNY and SVGAGI (reference sequence). CDR3 DNA sequence: TGTGCCAGCAGGACCGCCGGGACCCTGGGGACAGATACGCAGTATTTT. This codes for CASRTAGTLGTDTQYF.

This clonotype has just a few counts. The chain combines TRBV4-1 with TRBJ2-2; 7 bases agree with TRBD2. CDR1 MGHRA and CDR2 YSYEKL come from the germline V gene. J gave up 3 bases and V 2 bases, and 9 bases lay outside the gene matches. This CDR3 is built from 17 residues. CDR3 residues: CASSQQYEGLYTGELFF. The CDR3 DNA sequence: TGCGCCAGCAGCCAACAATACGAGGGACTATACACCGGGGAGCTGTTTTTT.

The chain employs TRBV11-2 and TRBJ1-1; no reliable D call. The V gene's germline CDR1 is SGHAT and CDR2 FQNNGV. V was pared by 7 bases and J by 8 bases, with 11 bases between. CDR3 size: 11 residues. CDR3 residues: CASKSLWEAFF. Here the CDR3 DNA reads TGTGCCAGCAAGTCGCTGTGGGAAGCTTTCTTT.

The chain uses TRBV5-1 and TRBJ2-1, with 11 bases fitting TRBD1. The trim removed 0 bases at V and 7 bases at J, leaving 3 bases unmatched. The CDR3 is 15 amino acids. CDR1 is SGHRS, CDR2 YFSETQ, per germline. The CDR3 DNA reads TGCGCCAGCAGCTTGGCCGGGACAGGGGGTAATGAGCAGTTCTTC. Residues: CASSLAGTGGNEQFF.

This clonotype showed up just a few times. This sequence joins TRBV6-5 and TRBJ2-1; D is possibly TRBD2 (7 bases). The V end lost 2 bases, the J end lost 8 bases, and 10 bases lay between the germline ends. CDR1 and CDR2 from the germline V gene are MNHEY and SVGAGI. The CDR3 spans 13 residues. CDR3 sequence (DNA): TGTGCCAGCAGTTACCTGGGGGGGCATGAGCAGTTCTTC. Translation gives CASSYLGGHEQFF.

The rearrangement links TRBV29-1 to TRBJ1-2, with unresolved D. V shed 2 bases and J shed 4 bases, with 11 bases lying between them. Per germline, CDR1 SQVTM and CDR2 ANQGSEA. The CDR3 length is 13 residues. This CDR3 reads CSVESAGPYGYTF. The CDR3 DNA is TGCAGCGTTGAATCGGCAGGCCCCTATGGCTACACCTTC.